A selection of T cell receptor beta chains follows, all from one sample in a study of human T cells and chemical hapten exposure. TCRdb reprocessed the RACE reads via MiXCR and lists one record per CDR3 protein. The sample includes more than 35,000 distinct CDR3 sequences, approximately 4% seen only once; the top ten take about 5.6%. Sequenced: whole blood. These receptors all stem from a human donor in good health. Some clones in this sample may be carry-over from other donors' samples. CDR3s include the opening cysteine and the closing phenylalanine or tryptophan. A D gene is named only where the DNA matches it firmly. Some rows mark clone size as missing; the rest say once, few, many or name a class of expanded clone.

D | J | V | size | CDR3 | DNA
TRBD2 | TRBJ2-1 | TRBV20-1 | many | CSARDSSLAERYNEQFF | TGCAGTGCTAGAGATTCGTCACTAGCGGAGAGATACAATGAGCAGTTCTTC
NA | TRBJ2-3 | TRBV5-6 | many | CASSPWTSTDTQYF | TGTGCCAGCAGCCCATGGACGAGCACAGATACGCAGTATTTT
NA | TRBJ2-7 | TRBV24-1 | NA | CATSDVRDGLYEQYF | TGTGCCACCAGTGACGTCCGGGACGGCCTCTACGAGCAGTACTTC
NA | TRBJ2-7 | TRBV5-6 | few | CASSLVGVWNEQYF | TGTGCCAGCAGCTTGGTGGGGGTATGGAACGAGCAGTACTTC
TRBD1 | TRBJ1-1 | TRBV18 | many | CASSPRSDRAAFF | TGTGCCAGCTCACCACGGAGTGACAGGGCAGCTTTCTTT
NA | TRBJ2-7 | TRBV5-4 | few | CASSLETGSYEQYF | TGTGCCAGCAGCTTGGAAACCGGCAGCTACGAGCAGTACTTC
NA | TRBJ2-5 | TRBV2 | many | CASRSGRLQETQYF | TGTGCCAGCAGATCGGGACGGCTGCAAGAGACCCAGTACTTC
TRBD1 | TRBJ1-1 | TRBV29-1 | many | CSVRDRVNTEAFF | TGCAGCGTCCGGGACAGGGTGAACACTGAAGCTTTCTTT
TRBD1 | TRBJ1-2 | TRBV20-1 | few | CSATIPGTGGYTF | TGCAGTGCTACCATCCCCGGGACAGGTGGCTACACCTTC
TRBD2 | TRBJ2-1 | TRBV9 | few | CASSVGGGEYNEQFF | TGTGCCAGCAGCGTAGGCGGGGGGGAGTACAATGAGCAGTTCTTC